The following is a TCR beta chain sequence with its context. The antigen is not known. TCR beta CDR3 regions were amplified from RNA transcripts. TCR CDR3 regions were first amplified by RT-PCR with HTBI primers. One entry per CDR3 protein, called by TCRdb with MiXCR from the multiplex PCR reads. The table shows over 300,000 distinct CDR3 sequences, with roughly 13% occurring only once. Each diagnosis drew on symptoms, thyroxine, TRAb, thyroid ultrasound and orbital computed tomography findings. Fresh peripheral blood, 10 ml, yielded the PBMCs. This entry belongs to a study of T cells in Graves' hyperthyroidism and ophthalmopathy. General study points: Ophthalmopathy, as predicted by the model, came a median about six months after the prediction.

The CDR3 totals 15 residues. Trimming took 3 bases from V and 4 from J; bases not matched to a gene: 6. From germline, CDR1 is SGHNT and CDR2 YENEEA. The source material was blood. This receptor was taken from a woman in her thirties or forties with Graves' ophthalmopathy. The chain links TRBV11-3 to TRBJ2-5; 9 bases align to TRBD2. The CDR3 DNA is TGTGCCAGCAGCTTTAGTAGCGGGGGCGGAGAGACCCAGTACTTC. Translating gives CASSFSSGGGETQYF.